What follows are 28 T cell receptor beta chains derived from one specimen sequenced in a study of CD8 T cells in Susac syndrome. Random hexamers primed reverse transcription of roughly 0.45 to 1 ug RNA. Each CDR3 protein is one row after TCRdb ran MiXCR on the immunoSEQ multiplex PCR reads. The sample holds some 190,000 distinct CDR3 sequences, roughly 95% seen once. Sequencing was performed on CD4+ T cells from PBMCs. The receptors were sampled from a human donor in good health.

The chain employs TRBV24-1 and TRBJ1-1; maybe TRBD1 (5 bases). Germline V gene data show CDR1 as KGHDR and CDR2 as SFDVKD. With 3 bases removed from V and 13 bases from J, the gap between germline ends came to 17 bases. The CDR3 runs 13 residues. Written as DNA, the CDR3 is TGTGCCACCAGTGATCCGGGACTCCCGGAGATTTTCTTT. Translating it yields CATSDPGLPEIFF.

The V gene is TRBV18, the J gene TRBJ1-1; TRBD1 is a possible D gene (5 bases). V shed 0 bases and J shed 11 bases, with 10 bases lying between them. The germline V gene has CDR1 KGHSH and CDR2 LQKENI. The CDR3 is 12 amino acids. The CDR3 sequence is CASSPPLKGAFF. The CDR3 DNA is TGTGCCAGCTCACCACCGTTGAAGGGGGCTTTCTTT.

This chain joins TRBV4-1 and TRBJ2-2, with D possibly being TRBD1 or TRBD2 (6 bases each). The CDR3 spans 16 residues. Germline V lookup: CDR1 MGHRA, CDR2 YSYEKL. V was trimmed by 4 bases and J by 4 bases, leaving 16 bases between them. The CDR3 nucleotides are TGCGCCAGCAGCCCGCGGGATCGGGGGCCCACCGGGGAGCTGTTTTTT. This encodes CASSPRDRGPTGELFF.

The chain is built from TRBV12-3 or TRBV12-4 and TRBJ1-6; D not certain. Trimming pared 3 bases from V and 8 bases from J, leaving 11 bases between. This CDR3 spans 14 amino acids. The CDR3 is CASSLFGLDSPLHF. As DNA, the CDR3 is TGTGCCAGCAGTTTGTTCGGGCTCGATTCACCCCTCCACTTT.

The chain uses TRBV18 and TRBJ1-2; D is ambiguous. Germline V gene sequence: CDR1 KGHSH, CDR2 LQKENI. The V gene lost 0 bases and the J gene lost 8 bases, with 10 bases spanning the gap. The CDR3 loop spans 13 amino acids. CDR3 in DNA: TGTGCCAGCTCACCACCGGTTCTACTAGGCTACACCTTC. The encoded protein is CASSPPVLLGYTF.

V is TRBV2 and J is TRBJ1-5; 9 bases align to TRBD1. The germline gives CDR1 SNHLY, CDR2 FYNNEI. J was trimmed by 3 bases and V by 6 bases; bases with no gene match: 9. CDR3 size: 16 residues. The CDR3 nucleotides are TGTGCCAGCAGCCTGACCGGGACAGGGACCAATCAGCCCCAGCATTTT. This gives the protein CASSLTGTGTNQPQHF.

This clonotype was detected a few times. This chain joins TRBV19 and TRBJ1-5, with a weak D call TRBD1 (6 bases). V lost 9 bases and J 7 bases, leaving 13 bases between the germline ends. This CDR3 has 12 amino acids. The germline V gene encodes CDR1 LNHDA and CDR2 SQIVND (reference sequence). The CDR3 region has the DNA TGTGCCAGCACACTAGGGGGACAGCCCCAGCATTTT. It encodes CASTLGGQPQHF.

Concerning this clonotype: A read error may account for a junction end that differs from germline. The chain combines TRBV7-9 with TRBJ2-2; 7 nucleotides line up with TRBD1. The CDR3 runs to 15 residues. Germline loops: CDR1 SEHNR, CDR2 FQNEAQ (reference sequence). CDR3 amino acids: CASSRPTGNAGELFF. The DNA of the CDR3 is TGTGCCAGCAGCCGACCGACAGGGAACGCCGGGGAGCTGTTTTTT. The full variable domain, completed using reference TRBV7-9 and TRBJ2-2, is DTGVSQNPRHKITKRGQNVTFRCDPISEHNRLYWYRQTLGQGPEFLTYFQNEAQLEKSRLLSDRFSAERPKGSFSTLEIQRTEQGDSAMYLCASSRPTGNAGELFFGEGSRLTVL.

CDR3 region: CAWSDPGYTF. CDR3 DNA sequence: TGTGCCTGGAGTGATCCTGGCTACACCTTC. This chain uses TRBV30 with TRBJ1-2; D gene ambiguous. V was cut by 1 base and J by 7 bases, with 4 bases left in between. Germline assignment: CDR1 GTSNPN and CDR2 SVGIG (reference sequence). The CDR3 is made up of 10 amino acids.

The rearrangement links TRBV20-1 to TRBJ2-7; a possible D gene is TRBD2 (5 bases). Looked up from germline, CDR1 is DFQATT and CDR2 is SNEGSKA (reference sequence). The CDR3 is made up of 13 amino acids. Trimming shortened V by 6 bases and J by 0 bases, and 12 bases separated the two germline ends. The DNA for the CDR3 is TGCAGTGCGTCAGCGGAGCGCTCCTACGAGCAGTACGTC. Translation: CSASAERSYEQYV.

The chain recombines TRBV10-3 with TRBJ2-7; tentatively, D is TRBD1 (5 bases). Trimming took 5 bases from V and 6 from J, leaving 14 bases between them. The CDR3 consists of 13 residues. In germline, CDR1 is ENHRY, CDR2 SYGVKD. The CDR3 loop is CAISLGQGREQYF. In nucleotides, the CDR3 is TGTGCCATCAGTCTAGGTCAGGGTCGCGAGCAGTACTTC.

The rearrangement uses TRBV4-3 and TRBJ2-3; TRBD1 agrees at 9 bases. With 4 bases clipped from V and 1 base from J, the junction kept 3 bases outside the gene matches. Germline CDR1 reads LGHNA; CDR2 reads YSLEER. The CDR3 is 15 residues long. The CDR3 nucleotides read TGCGCCAGCAGCCTCCGGACAGGGGGCACAGATACGCAGTATTTT. It yields the protein CASSLRTGGTDTQYF.

The sample holds a few counts of this clonotype. The chain employs TRBV4-1 and TRBJ1-2; 8 nucleotides line up with TRBD1. Germline V gene sequence: CDR1 MGHRA, CDR2 YSYEKL. The CDR3 sequence is 14 residues long. V lost 1 base to trimming and J lost 2 bases; unmatched junction nucleotides: 0. The CDR3 protein is CASSQGTGNYGYTF. CDR3 in DNA: TGCGCCAGCAGCCAAGGGACAGGGAACTATGGCTACACCTTC.

The chain joins TRBV3-1 to TRBJ2-7, with D perhaps matching TRBD2 (5 bases). Trimming took 1 base from V and 7 from J, leaving 11 bases between them. Germline CDR1 reads LGHDT; CDR2 reads YNNKEL (reference sequence). The CDR3 runs 13 residues. The CDR3 here is CASSQVARGEQYV. For the CDR3, the DNA is TGTGCCAGCAGCCAAGTGGCCCGCGGGGAGCAGTACGTC.

The V and J genes are TRBV4-1 and TRBJ1-6, with TRBD1 matching over 7 bases. The V gene's germline CDR1 is MGHRA and CDR2 YSYEKL. CDR3 length: 18 amino acids. V was pared by 2 bases and J by 0 bases, with 7 bases of the junction left unmatched. The CDR3 protein is CASSQTGAGSSYNSPLHF. The DNA of the CDR3 is TGCGCCAGCAGCCAAACAGGGGCGGGAAGCTCCTATAATTCACCCCTCCACTTT.

The chain has TRBV10-3 and TRBJ2-7; D gene ambiguous. This CDR3 is 14 amino acids long. V lost 0 bases to trimming and J lost 1 base, with 7 bases between them. Germline assignment: CDR1 ENHRY and CDR2 SYGVKD. DNA of the CDR3: TGTGCCATCAGTGAGTCAGCCGGTTCCTACGAGCAGTACGTC. This gives the protein CAISESAGSYEQYV.

As concerns this clonotype: The junction departs from the called germline gene at one end, perhaps through a read error. DNA for the CDR3: TGCAGCGCTGAAGGAAAACAAGGGACCTACACTGAAGCTTTCTTT. It encodes CSAEGKQGTYTEAFF. The gene calls are TRBV29-1 and TRBJ1-1; D is perhaps TRBD1 (5 bases). Germline loops: CDR1 SQVTM, CDR2 ANQGSEA. The CDR3 is 15 amino acids.

Remarks on this clonotype: Germline is not matched at one junction end, which may reflect a read error. CDR3 amino acids: CASNQEGLAGDTQYF. Written as DNA, the CDR3 is TGTGCCAGCAACCAAGAGGGACTAGCGGGAGATACGCAGTATTTT. The V gene is TRBV14, the J gene TRBJ2-3; 12 bases line up with TRBD2. The germline gives CDR1 SGHDN, CDR2 FVKESK. This CDR3 is 15 amino acids long.

The genes are TRBV27 and TRBJ1-5; the match to TRBD1 covers 7 bases. V gave up 8 bases and J gave up 2 bases; unmatched junction bases: 12. The germline V gene has CDR1 MNHEY and CDR2 SMNVEV (reference sequence). The CDR3 contains 16 residues. Here the CDR3 DNA reads TGTGCCAGCCAGAGACAGGGCCCTTCGGGCAATCAGCCCCAGCATTTT. As protein: CASQRQGPSGNQPQHF.

This chain links TRBV7-8 with TRBJ1-5, with 9 bases identical to TRBD1. Germline CDR1 is SGHVS and CDR2 is FQNEAQ. V gave up 2 bases and J gave up 4 bases; unmatched junction bases: 6. The CDR3 extends over 16 amino acids. The CDR3 DNA sequence: TGTGCCAGCAGCTTATTGGACAGGGGCTCAAATCAGCCCCAGCATTTT. Encoded protein: CASSLLDRGSNQPQHF. The full variable domain, its missing parts supplied by reference TRBV7-8 and TRBJ1-5, is GAGVSQSPRYKVAKRGQDVALRCDPISGHVSLFWYQQALGQGPEFLTYFQNEAQLDKSGLPSDRFFAERPEGSVSTLKIQRTQQEDSAVYLCASSLLDRGSNQPQHFGDGTRLSIL.

The chain is built from TRBV19 and TRBJ1-5, with D perhaps matching TRBD1 (5 bases). Looked up from germline, CDR1 is LNHDA and CDR2 is SQIVND (reference sequence). This CDR3 region has 13 residues. Deletions cut 3 bases from V and 5 bases from J, with 8 bases between. This CDR3 is CASSMGPHQPQHF. The CDR3 bases are TGTGCCAGTAGTATGGGGCCCCATCAGCCCCAGCATTTT.

The V and J genes are TRBV12-3 or TRBV12-4 and TRBJ1-5; D remains unclear. Trimming took off 8 bases at V and 1 base at J, with 9 bases between the two ends. The CDR3 covers 13 residues. For the CDR3, the DNA is TGTGCCAGCGGGGTGGGGAGCAATCAGCCCCAGCATTTT. Amino acid sequence: CASGVGSNQPQHF.

The chain carries TRBV29-1 and TRBJ2-3, with D possibly TRBD2 on 6 matching bases. The CDR3 contains 14 residues. CDR1 is SQVTM, CDR2 ANQGSEA, per germline. V lost 4 bases and J lost 2, with 13 bases in between. CDR3 in DNA: TGCAGCGTTGTAGGCGGCGGGAACACAGATACGCAGTATTTT. Its translation is CSVVGGGNTDTQYF.

This rearrangement joins TRBV27 to TRBJ1-4; no clear D gene. This CDR3 spans 14 amino acids. The V end was cut by 3 bases, the J end by 8 bases, with 13 bases between. Germline lookup yields CDR1 MNHEY and CDR2 SMNVEV (reference sequence). CDR3 DNA sequence: TGTGCCAGCAGTTTCGCGCGGGCGCGAGAAAAACTGTTTTTT. Its protein is CASSFARAREKLFF.

V and J are TRBV28 and TRBJ2-7; D gene uncertain. Trimming took off 4 bases at V and 0 bases at J, with 10 bases between the two ends. The CDR3 consists of 14 residues. CDR1 is MDHEN, CDR2 SYDVKM, per germline. CDR3 coding DNA: TGTGCCAGCAGTTCCCACTGGAGCTCCTACGAGCAGTACTTC. Translating it yields CASSSHWSSYEQYF.

The V call is TRBV20-1, the J call TRBJ1-5; no definite D call. V lost 6 bases and J 5 bases, leaving 11 bases between the germline ends. The germline V gene encodes CDR1 DFQATT and CDR2 SNEGSKA (reference sequence). The CDR3 has 12 residues. In DNA form, the CDR3 reads TGCAGTGCCGGAGGGCCCGATCAGCCCCAGCATTTT. Amino acid sequence: CSAGGPDQPQHF.

The chain employs TRBV23-1 and TRBJ2-3, with D possibly matching TRBD2 (7 bases). TRBV23-1 is an ORF, and what it does is uncertain. V lost 5 bases, J lost 2 bases, and 29 bases lay in between. This CDR3 is 20 amino acids long. The CDR3 DNA reads TGCGCCAGCAGTAAAGCGGGACAAACGACGGCGGAAACCTCCACAGATACGCAGTATTTT. Protein: CASSKAGQTTAETSTDTQYF.

V gene TRBV5-6 combines with J gene TRBJ1-5; D unresolved. From germline, CDR1 is SGHDT and CDR2 YYEEEE. Trimming took 6 bases from V and 6 from J, leaving 16 bases between them. This CDR3 is built from 14 residues. The chain's CDR3 is CASKGLGEVQPQHF. CDR3 in DNA: TGTGCCAGCAAAGGACTCGGAGAGGTTCAGCCCCAGCATTTT.